This T cell receptor beta chain was documented in a study of CXCR4 blockade with PD-1 therapy in pancreatic cancer (dated by TCRdb to the late 2010s). Some background on the complete study: The study analyzed resected pancreatic ductal adenocarcinoma using multiplex immunohistochemistry and TCRbeta immunosequencing, along with ex vivo slice culture to test PD-1 and CXCR4 blockade. Two geographically distinct regions were TCR-sequenced from each of roughly six tumors to assess intratumoral heterogeneity.

The archived tumor blocks were obtained from patients to whom no neoadjuvant therapy had been administered before resection. The preserved-tissue arm of the study used approximately 31 surgical resection samples from about 25 previously untreated pancreatic ductal adenocarcinoma patients. DNA for the resection arm was extracted from ten 5-micron curls of FFPE tumor lying next to the multiplex immunohistochemistry slide. As to this clone: No cognate antigen has been identified for it. The record has no base qualities; no much larger clone is one base away.

CDR3 length: 15 amino acids, cysteine to phenylalanine. Only the CDR3 region is kept as DNA, spanning 45 bases read in frame from base 1. V is reduced by 5 bases and J by 4 bases, leaving a spacing of 14 bases between them. Reading the germline V gene gives CDR1 KGHSH and CDR2 LQKENI. Using the immunoSEQ Assay at Adaptive Biotechnologies, the researchers immunosequenced TCRbeta CDR3 regions from the extracted DNA. The paper's processing steps were these. To measure the absolute abundance of each unique TCRbeta CDR3, the sequences were collapsed and filtered. Clonality was calculated as 1 minus Pielou's evenness, using only productive in-frame rearrangements. Regional overlap tracked the top 100 nucleotide rearrangements across paired samples, with Morisita index comparing paired versus unrelated samples. The immunoSEQ Rearrangement Details tool was used to assess whether nucleotide rearrangements converged onto identical amino acid sequences. In its TCRdb copy, this immuneACCESS table keeps in-frame sequences only and misses some clones. Where compared with another copy, unresolved V genes explain less than half of these, and the others have no known cause. V, J and clone size are those of that table, while D and trimming were read from the DNA. Here the sample has several thousand clones; 50% to 65% occur a single time. The ten biggest clones cover roughly an eighth of the sample.

The research as a whole found: Although tumors showed clonal expansion, with a mean productive clonality of roughly 0.14 compared with around 0.05 in healthy blood, clonality was not correlated with survival. A strong correlation was found between amino acid clone frequency and the number of distinct nucleotide rearrangements encoding each amino acid clone, suggesting convergent selection by common tumor antigens. Because only TCRbeta chains were sequenced, true antigen-specificity overlap of convergent dominant clones was left unconfirmed pending paired alpha-beta single-cell sequencing.

Source material: tumor tissue. The V and J genes are TRBV18 and TRBJ2-2, and perhaps TRBD2 as D gene, on 6 matching bases. The receptor comes from a human donor with pancreatic ductal adenocarcinoma. The nucleotides are TGTGCCAGCTCAGCGGGACTGGGAGGCACCGGGGAGCTGTTTTTT. Translated, it reads CASSAGLGGTGELFF.